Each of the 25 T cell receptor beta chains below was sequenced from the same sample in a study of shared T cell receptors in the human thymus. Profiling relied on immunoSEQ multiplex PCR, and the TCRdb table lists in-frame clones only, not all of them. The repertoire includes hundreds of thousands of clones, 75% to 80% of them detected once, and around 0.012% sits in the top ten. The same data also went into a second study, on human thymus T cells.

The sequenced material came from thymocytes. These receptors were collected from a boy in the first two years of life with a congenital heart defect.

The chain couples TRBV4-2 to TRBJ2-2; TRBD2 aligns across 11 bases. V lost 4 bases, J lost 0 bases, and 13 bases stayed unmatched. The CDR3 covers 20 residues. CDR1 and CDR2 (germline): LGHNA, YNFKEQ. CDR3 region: CASSPAFLRLAGTNTGELFF. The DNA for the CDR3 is TGTGCCAGCAGCCCAGCCTTTTTACGACTAGCGGGGACGAACACCGGGGAGCTGTTTTTT.

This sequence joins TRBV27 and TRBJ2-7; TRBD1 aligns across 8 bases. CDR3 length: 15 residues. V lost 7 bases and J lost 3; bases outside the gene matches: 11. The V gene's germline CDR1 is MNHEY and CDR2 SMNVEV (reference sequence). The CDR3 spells CASNAQGAIVYEQYF. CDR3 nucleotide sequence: TGTGCCAGCAACGCTCAGGGGGCTATTGTCTACGAGCAGTACTTC.

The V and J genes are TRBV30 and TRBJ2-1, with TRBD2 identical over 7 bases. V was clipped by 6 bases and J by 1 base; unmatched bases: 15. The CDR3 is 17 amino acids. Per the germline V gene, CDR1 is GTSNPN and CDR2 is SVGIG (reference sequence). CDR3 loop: CACRVGGPRLSYNEQFF. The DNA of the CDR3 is TGTGCCTGCCGGGTGGGAGGGCCACGTCTTTCCTACAATGAGCAGTTCTTC.

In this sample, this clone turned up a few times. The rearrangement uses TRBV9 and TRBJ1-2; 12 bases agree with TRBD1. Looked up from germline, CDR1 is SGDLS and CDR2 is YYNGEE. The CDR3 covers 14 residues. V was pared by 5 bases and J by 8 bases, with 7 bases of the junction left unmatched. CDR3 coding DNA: TGTGCCAGCAGAGCCCCGGGACAGGGGGCAGGCTACACCTTC. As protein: CASRAPGQGAGYTF.

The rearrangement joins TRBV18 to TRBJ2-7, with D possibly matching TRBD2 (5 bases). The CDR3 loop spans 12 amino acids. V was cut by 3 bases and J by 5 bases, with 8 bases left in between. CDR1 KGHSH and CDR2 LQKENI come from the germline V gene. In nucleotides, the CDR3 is TGTGCCAGCTCACCCCGGCGGGACGAGCAGTACTTC. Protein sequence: CASSPRRDEQYF.

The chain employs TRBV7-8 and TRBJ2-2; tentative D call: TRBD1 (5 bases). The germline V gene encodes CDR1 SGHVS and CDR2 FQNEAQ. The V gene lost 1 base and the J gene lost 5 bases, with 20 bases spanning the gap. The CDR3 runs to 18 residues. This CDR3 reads CASSLGGFIRGRTGELFF. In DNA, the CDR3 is TGTGCCAGCAGCTTAGGAGGCTTCATAAGGGGTCGAACCGGGGAGCTGTTTTTT.

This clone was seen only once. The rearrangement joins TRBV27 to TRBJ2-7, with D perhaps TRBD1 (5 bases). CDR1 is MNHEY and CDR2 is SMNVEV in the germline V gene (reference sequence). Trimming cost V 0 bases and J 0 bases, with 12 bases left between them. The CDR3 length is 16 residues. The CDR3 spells CASSLSLGHGSYEQYF. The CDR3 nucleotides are TGTGCCAGCAGTTTATCGTTAGGACACGGCTCCTACGAGCAGTACTTC.

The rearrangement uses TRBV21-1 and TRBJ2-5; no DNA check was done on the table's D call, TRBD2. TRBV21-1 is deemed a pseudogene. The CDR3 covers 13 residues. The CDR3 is CASRTPRGETQYF. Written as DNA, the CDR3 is TGTGCCAGCAGGACTCCTCGTGGGGAGACCCAGTACTTC.

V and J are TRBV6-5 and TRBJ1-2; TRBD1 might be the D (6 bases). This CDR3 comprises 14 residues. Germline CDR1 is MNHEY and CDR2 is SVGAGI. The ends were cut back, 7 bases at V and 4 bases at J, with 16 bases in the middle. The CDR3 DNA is TGTGCCAGCAAACCGCCAGGGGAGAGCTATGGCTACACCTTC. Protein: CASKPPGESYGYTF.

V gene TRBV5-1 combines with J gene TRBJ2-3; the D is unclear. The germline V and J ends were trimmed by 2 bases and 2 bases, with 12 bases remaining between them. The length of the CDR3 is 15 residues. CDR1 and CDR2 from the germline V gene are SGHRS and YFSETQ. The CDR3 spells CASSFLHGDTDTQYF. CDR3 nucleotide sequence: TGCGCCAGCAGCTTTTTACACGGAGACACAGATACGCAGTATTTT.

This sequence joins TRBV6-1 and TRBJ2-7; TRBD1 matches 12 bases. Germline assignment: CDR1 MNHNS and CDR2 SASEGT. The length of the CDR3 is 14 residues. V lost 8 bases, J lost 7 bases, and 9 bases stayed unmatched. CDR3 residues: CASRSGTGGEEQYF. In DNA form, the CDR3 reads TGTGCCAGCCGTTCGGGGACAGGGGGCGAAGAGCAGTACTTC.

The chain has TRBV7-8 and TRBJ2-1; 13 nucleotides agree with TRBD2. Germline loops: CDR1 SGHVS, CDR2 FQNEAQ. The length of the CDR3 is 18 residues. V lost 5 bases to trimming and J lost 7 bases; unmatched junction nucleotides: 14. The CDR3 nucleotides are TGTGCCAGCAGCGGTAGGGTGAGGACTAGCGGGAGTGGGAATGAGCAGTTCTTC. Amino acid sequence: CASSGRVRTSGSGNEQFF.

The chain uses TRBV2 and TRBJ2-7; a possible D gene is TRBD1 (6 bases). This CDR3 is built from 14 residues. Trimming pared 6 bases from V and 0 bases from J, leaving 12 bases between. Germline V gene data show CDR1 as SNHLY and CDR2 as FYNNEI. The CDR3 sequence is CASRYRDSSYEQYF. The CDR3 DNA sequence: TGTGCCAGCAGATACAGGGATAGCTCCTACGAGCAGTACTTC.

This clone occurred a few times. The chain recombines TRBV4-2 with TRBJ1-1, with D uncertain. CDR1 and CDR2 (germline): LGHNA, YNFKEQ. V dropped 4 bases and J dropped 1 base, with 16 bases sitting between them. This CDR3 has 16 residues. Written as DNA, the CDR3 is TGTGCCAGCAGCCCCCCCGGGGAAGAGGGGAACACTGAAGCTTTCTTT. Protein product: CASSPPGEEGNTEAFF.

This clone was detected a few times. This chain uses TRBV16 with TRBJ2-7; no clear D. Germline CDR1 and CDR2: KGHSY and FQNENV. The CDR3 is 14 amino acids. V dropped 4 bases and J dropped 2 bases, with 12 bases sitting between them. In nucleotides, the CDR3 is TGTGCCAGCAGCCTCTTCACTACGGCCTACGAGCAGTACTTC. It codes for CASSLFTTAYEQYF.

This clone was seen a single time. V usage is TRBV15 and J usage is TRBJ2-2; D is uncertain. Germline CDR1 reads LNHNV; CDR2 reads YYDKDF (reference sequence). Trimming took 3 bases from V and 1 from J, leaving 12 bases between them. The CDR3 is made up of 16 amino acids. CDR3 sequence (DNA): TGTGCCACCAGCAGCCCTTCTACTCTGAACACCGGGGAGCTGTTTTTT. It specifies CATSSPSTLNTGELFF.

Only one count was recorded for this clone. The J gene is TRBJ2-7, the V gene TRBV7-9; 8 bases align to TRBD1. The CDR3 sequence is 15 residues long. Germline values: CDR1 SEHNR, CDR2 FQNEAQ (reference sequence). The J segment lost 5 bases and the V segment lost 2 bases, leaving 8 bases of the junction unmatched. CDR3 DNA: TGTGCCAGCAGCTTACCAAGGACAGGGTACCACGAGCAGTACTTC. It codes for CASSLPRTGYHEQYF.

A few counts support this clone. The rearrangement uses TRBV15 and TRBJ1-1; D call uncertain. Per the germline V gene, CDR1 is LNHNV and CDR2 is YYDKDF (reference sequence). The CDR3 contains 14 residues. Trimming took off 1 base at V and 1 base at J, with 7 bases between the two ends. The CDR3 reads CATSRARQNTEAFF. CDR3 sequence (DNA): TGTGCCACCAGCAGAGCTCGACAGAACACTGAAGCTTTCTTT.

CDR3 in amino acids: CASSQDSGRPHNEQFF. CDR3 bases: TGCGCCAGCAGCCAGGATAGTGGGAGGCCGCACAATGAGCAGTTCTTC. The chain couples TRBV4-3 to TRBJ2-1; a weak D match, TRBD2 (6 bases). CDR3 length: 16 amino acids. V dropped 3 bases and J dropped 5 bases, with 17 bases sitting between them. CDR1 is LGHNA, CDR2 YSLEER, per germline.

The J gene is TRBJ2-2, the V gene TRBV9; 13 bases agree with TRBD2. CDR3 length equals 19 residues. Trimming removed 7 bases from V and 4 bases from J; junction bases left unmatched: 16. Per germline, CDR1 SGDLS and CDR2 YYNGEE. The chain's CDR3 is CASGLPGLAGQDATGELFF. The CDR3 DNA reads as TGTGCCAGCGGCTTACCGGGACTAGCGGGGCAGGATGCCACCGGGGAGCTGTTTTTT.

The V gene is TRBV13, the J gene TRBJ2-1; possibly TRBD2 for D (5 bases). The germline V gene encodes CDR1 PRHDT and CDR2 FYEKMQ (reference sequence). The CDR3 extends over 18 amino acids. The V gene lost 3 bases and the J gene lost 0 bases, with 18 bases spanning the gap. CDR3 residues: CASSFRVAMESSYNEQFF. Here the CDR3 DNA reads TGTGCCAGCAGCTTTCGGGTAGCGATGGAGAGCTCCTACAATGAGCAGTTCTTC.

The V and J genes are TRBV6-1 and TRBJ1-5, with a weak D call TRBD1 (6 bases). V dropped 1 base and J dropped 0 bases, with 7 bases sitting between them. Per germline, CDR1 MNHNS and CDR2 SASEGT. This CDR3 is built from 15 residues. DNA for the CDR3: TGTGCCAGCAGTGAAGACAGGGATAGCAATCAGCCCCAGCATTTT. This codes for CASSEDRDSNQPQHF.

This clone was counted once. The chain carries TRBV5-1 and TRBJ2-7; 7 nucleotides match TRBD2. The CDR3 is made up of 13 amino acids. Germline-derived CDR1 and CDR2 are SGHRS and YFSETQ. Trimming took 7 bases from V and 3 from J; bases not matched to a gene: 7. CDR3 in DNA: TGCGCCAGCGGGGCGGGAGCTGGCTACGAGCAGTACTTC. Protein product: CASGAGAGYEQYF.

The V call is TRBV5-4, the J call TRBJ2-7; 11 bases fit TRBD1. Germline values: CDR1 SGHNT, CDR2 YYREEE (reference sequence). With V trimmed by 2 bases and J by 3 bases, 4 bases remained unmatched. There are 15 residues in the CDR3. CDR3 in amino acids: CASSFGTGGLYEQYF. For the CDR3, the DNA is TGTGCCAGCAGCTTTGGGACAGGGGGACTCTACGAGCAGTACTTC.

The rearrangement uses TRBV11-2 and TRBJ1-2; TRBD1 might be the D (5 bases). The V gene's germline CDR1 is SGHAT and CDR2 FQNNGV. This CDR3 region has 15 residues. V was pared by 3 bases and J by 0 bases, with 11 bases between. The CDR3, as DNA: TGTGCCAGCAGCTTTACCCAGGGTCCTAACTATGGCTACACCTTC. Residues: CASSFTQGPNYGYTF.